The next 13 T cell receptor beta chains were all read from a single sample in a study of blood T cell repertoires in COVID-19. Some clones are missing from TCRdb's copy, which holds only in-frame ones; the method was immunoSEQ multiplex PCR. The sample shows 80,000 to 100,000 clones, about 80% of them seen only once. The sample comprised peripheral blood. The source is a man between 65 and 80 years old with active or convalescent COVID-19.

This clone appeared a single time. One end of the junction varies from germline; a read error may be responsible. The chain is built from TRBV2 and TRBJ2-3; 9 bases align to TRBD2. CDR3 length equals 15 residues. Germline V gives CDR1 SNHLY, CDR2 FYNNEI. The CDR3 DNA reads as TGTGCCGGCAGAGACTCTAGCGGGGGCACAGATACGCAGTATTTT. This sequence encodes CAGRDSSGGTDTQYF. The entire variable domain, with the rest obtained from reference TRBV2 and TRBJ2-3, is as follows: EPEVTQTPSHQVTQMGQEVILRCVPISNHLYFYWYRQILGQKVEFLVSFYNNEISEKSEIFDDQFSVERPDGSNFTLKIRSTKLEDSAMYFCAGRDSSGGTDTQYFGPGTRLTVL.

For the CDR3, the DNA is TGTGCCAGCACTCGGGGGTTAGGCAGTCAGCCCCAGCATTTT. This encodes CASTRGLGSQPQHF. The rearrangement links TRBV28 to TRBJ1-5, with a weak D call TRBD1 (5 bases). CDR3 length: 14 amino acids. Germline lookup yields CDR1 MDHEN and CDR2 SYDVKM. The V end was cut by 7 bases, the J end by 6 bases, with 16 bases between.

The V call is TRBV7-6, the J call TRBJ2-5, with 13 bases fitting TRBD2. V was clipped by 3 bases and J by 2 bases; unmatched bases: 6. Germline CDR1 and CDR2: SGHVS and FNYEAQ. The CDR3 is 17 amino acids. The CDR3 is CASSLGTSGGGQETQYF. The CDR3 nucleotides read TGTGCCAGCAGCTTGGGTACTAGCGGGGGGGGACAAGAGACCCAGTACTTC.

This clone was counted between two and nine times. The rearrangement joins TRBV5-1 to TRBJ2-2; the D is unclear. The CDR3 has 15 residues. Germline CDR1 reads SGHRS; CDR2 reads YFSETQ. V lost 5 bases and J 3 bases, leaving 14 bases between the germline ends. The CDR3 sequence: CASSSTSRYTGELFF. The DNA for the CDR3 is TGCGCCAGCAGTTCCACCTCGCGCTACACCGGGGAGCTGTTTTTT.

CDR3 DNA: TGTGCCAGCAGCTCCGGGACAGGGACAAATCAGCCCCAGCATTTT. Its protein product is CASSSGTGTNQPQHF. The genes are TRBV7-8 and TRBJ1-5; 9 positions match TRBD1. From germline, CDR1 is SGHVS and CDR2 FQNEAQ. V shed 4 bases and J 4 bases; nucleotides not matched to a gene: 5. The CDR3 extends over 15 amino acids.

The J gene is TRBJ1-5, the V gene TRBV2; D perhaps matches TRBD1 (6 bases). The CDR3 extends over 16 amino acids. Per the germline V gene, CDR1 is SNHLY and CDR2 is FYNNEI. V lost 8 bases and J lost 2, with 19 bases in between. The CDR3 sequence: CASGIEQGTGNQPQHF. CDR3 DNA sequence: TGTGCCAGCGGGATAGAACAGGGAACTGGCAATCAGCCCCAGCATTTT. The full variable domain, rest sourced from reference TRBV2 and TRBJ1-5, is EPEVTQTPSHQVTQMGQEVILRCVPISNHLYFYWYRQILGQKVEFLVSFYNNEISEKSEIFDDQFSVERPDGSNFTLKIRSTKLEDSAMYFCASGIEQGTGNQPQHFGDGTRLSIL.

The chain links TRBV10-3 to TRBJ2-7; D is perhaps TRBD2 (6 bases). The CDR3 spans 13 residues. Germline CDR1 is ENHRY and CDR2 is SYGVKD. The V gene lost 4 bases and the J gene lost 3 bases, with 10 bases spanning the gap. The CDR3 DNA reads as TGTGCCATCAGTGCGGGACTTAACTACGAGCAGTACTTC. As protein: CAISAGLNYEQYF.

The genes are TRBV4-3 and TRBJ2-1; 10 bases map to TRBD2. The CDR3 length is 15 residues. V was pared by 0 bases and J by 9 bases, with 5 bases of the junction left unmatched. The germline gives CDR1 LGHNA, CDR2 YSLEER. This CDR3 is CASSQEGLAAGEQFF. Written as DNA, the CDR3 is TGCGCCAGCAGCCAAGAAGGACTAGCGGCTGGTGAGCAGTTCTTC.

V usage is TRBV4-2 and J usage is TRBJ2-3; 8 bases fit TRBD2. Trimming removed 3 bases from V and 1 base from J; junction bases left unmatched: 9. CDR3 length: 17 amino acids. Per germline, CDR1 LGHNA and CDR2 YNFKEQ. CDR3 nucleotides: TGTGCCAGCAGCCAGGCGAGCGGGGGCGTCCGCACAGATACGCAGTATTTT. Protein: CASSQASGGVRTDTQYF.

The V call is TRBV5-6, the J call TRBJ2-1; the D is unclear. Germline CDR1 is SGHDT and CDR2 is YYEEEE. Deletions cut 6 bases from V and 6 bases from J, with 7 bases between. This CDR3 is built from 11 residues. CDR3: CASNWFNEQFF. DNA for the CDR3: TGTGCCAGCAACTGGTTCAATGAGCAGTTCTTC. The full variable domain, rest sourced from reference TRBV5-6 and TRBJ2-1, is DAGVTQSPTHLIKTRGQQVTLRCSPKSGHDTVSWYQQALGQGPQFIFQYYEEEERQRGNFPDRFSGHQFPNYSSELNVNALLLGDSALYLCASNWFNEQFFGPGTRLTVL.

The rearrangement links TRBV5-1 to TRBJ2-1; 13 positions agree with TRBD2. Germline assignment: CDR1 SGHRS and CDR2 YFSETQ. The J segment lost 8 bases and the V segment lost 4 bases, leaving 6 bases of the junction unmatched. The CDR3 totals 15 residues. CDR3 region: CASSQLAGGQDEQFF. DNA of the CDR3: TGCGCCAGCAGCCAACTAGCGGGGGGGCAGGATGAGCAGTTCTTC.

Only a few counts were recorded for this clone. This chain joins TRBV7-9 and TRBJ1-1; D is undetermined. This CDR3 region has 12 residues. V lost 0 bases and J 4 bases, leaving 3 bases between the germline ends. Germline CDR1 is SEHNR and CDR2 is FQNEAQ (reference sequence). The CDR3 region is CASSLAVTEAFF. The CDR3 region has the DNA TGTGCCAGCAGCTTAGCCGTCACTGAAGCTTTCTTT. Looking up the rest from reference TRBV7-9 and TRBJ1-1 gives the full variable domain: DTGVSQNPRHKITKRGQNVTFRCDPISEHNRLYWYRQTLGQGPEFLTYFQNEAQLEKSRLLSDRFSAERPKGSFSTLEIQRTEQGDSAMYLCASSLAVTEAFFGQGTRLTVV.

For the CDR3, the DNA is TGCGCCAGCAGCTCGGGGGGTAGTTTGTACACTGAAGCTTTCTTT. Its protein product is CASSSGGSLYTEAFF. The chain uses TRBV5-1 and TRBJ1-1; D perhaps matches TRBD1 (5 bases). Trimming stripped 3 bases from V and 3 bases from J, with 15 bases between. Germline CDR1 is SGHRS and CDR2 is YFSETQ. The CDR3 consists of 15 residues. The full variable domain, with the rest looked up from reference TRBV5-1 and TRBJ1-1, is KAGVTQTPRYLIKTRGQQVTLSCSPISGHRSVSWYQQTPGQGLQFLFEYFSETQRNKGNFPGRFSGRQFSNSRSEMNVSTLELGDSALYLCASSSGGSLYTEAFFGQGTRLTVV.